A selection of T cell receptor beta chains follows, all from one sample in a study of T cell responses to AZD1222 COVID-19 vaccine. Some clones are missing from TCRdb's copy, which holds only in-frame ones; the method was immunoSEQ multiplex PCR. The table lists 130,000 or so clones, nearly 90% of them singletons. The input for sequencing was peripheral blood, taken 28 days after the second AZD1222 dose. All receptors derive from an adult who received the AZD1222 COVID-19 vaccine. Each CDR3 is given with its conserved first and last residue. The order of the fields is J gene, V gene, clone size, D gene, CDR3 protein, CDR3 DNA. The D gene is left open where the match is weak. Not all rows give a size; the values are once, few, many and, for expanded clones, a class.

j_call: TRBJ2-3
v_call: TRBV7-8
clone_size: -
d_call: TRBD2
cdr3_aa: CASSSLMAGGLRSTDTQYF
cdr3_nt: TGTGCCAGCAGCTCCCTTATGGCGGGAGGGCTTCGTTCCACAGATACGCAGTATTTT

j_call: TRBJ2-2
v_call: TRBV7-8
clone_size: once
d_call: -
cdr3_aa: CASSLGMRDTGELFF
cdr3_nt: TGTGCCAGCAGCTTGGGAATGAGAGACACCGGGGAGCTGTTTTTT

j_call: TRBJ1-6
v_call: TRBV30
clone_size: -
d_call: -
cdr3_aa: CAWRGAGMVNSPLHF
cdr3_nt: TGTGCCTGGAGGGGGGCCGGGATGGTGAATTCACCCCTCCACTTT

j_call: TRBJ1-1
v_call: TRBV19
clone_size: -
d_call: -
cdr3_aa: CASRRDSRGTEAFF
cdr3_nt: TGTGCCAGTAGAAGAGACTCCAGGGGAACTGAAGCTTTCTTT

j_call: TRBJ2-1
v_call: TRBV7-9
clone_size: -
d_call: -
cdr3_aa: CASSLGLGLPYNEQFF
cdr3_nt: TGTGCCAGCAGCTTAGGGCTTGGGCTCCCCTACAATGAGCAGTTCTTC

j_call: TRBJ2-7
v_call: TRBV4-1
clone_size: -
d_call: TRBD2
cdr3_aa: CASSRGGLADEQYF
cdr3_nt: TGCGCCAGCAGCCGAGGGGGACTAGCGGACGAGCAGTACTTC

j_call: TRBJ2-3
v_call: TRBV2
clone_size: -
d_call: -
cdr3_aa: CASNGLNPSTDTQYF
cdr3_nt: TGTGCCAGCAACGGGCTAAATCCTAGCACAGATACGCAGTATTTT

j_call: TRBJ1-2
v_call: TRBV19
clone_size: few
d_call: -
cdr3_aa: CASSIGQSYGYTF
cdr3_nt: TGTGCCAGTAGTATAGGACAGAGCTATGGCTACACCTTC

j_call: TRBJ2-5
v_call: TRBV9
clone_size: -
d_call: -
cdr3_aa: CASSGAGRGDVETQYF
cdr3_nt: TGTGCCAGCAGCGGAGCTGGACGGGGCGACGTTGAGACCCAGTACTTC

j_call: TRBJ2-7
v_call: TRBV11-2
clone_size: few
d_call: -
cdr3_aa: CASSSISKDWAYEQYF
cdr3_nt: TGTGCCAGCAGCTCTATCTCAAAGGACTGGGCCTACGAGCAGTACTTC

j_call: TRBJ1-1
v_call: TRBV11-2
clone_size: -
d_call: -
cdr3_aa: CASSTKGVENTEAFF
cdr3_nt: TGTGCCAGCAGCACCAAGGGTGTTGAGAACACTGAAGCTTTCTTT

j_call: TRBJ1-6
v_call: TRBV2
clone_size: few
d_call: TRBD1
cdr3_aa: CASRPRDRGGTPLHF
cdr3_nt: TGTGCCAGCAGACCCCGGGACAGGGGAGGGACACCCCTCCACTTT

j_call: TRBJ2-5
v_call: TRBV19
clone_size: -
d_call: TRBD2
cdr3_aa: CASSIATGREEETQYF
cdr3_nt: TGTGCCAGTAGTATAGCCACTGGGCGGGAGGAGGAGACCCAGTACTTC

j_call: TRBJ2-7
v_call: TRBV7-9
clone_size: -
d_call: -
cdr3_aa: CASSPQARGPYEQYF
cdr3_nt: TGTGCCAGCAGTCCCCAGGCCAGGGGACCCTACGAGCAGTACTTC

j_call: TRBJ1-1
v_call: TRBV18
clone_size: -
d_call: -
cdr3_aa: CASSPGGGYLRTEAFF
cdr3_nt: TGTGCCAGCTCACCAGGGGGCGGGTATCTTCGCACTGAAGCTTTCTTT

j_call: TRBJ1-5
v_call: TRBV15
clone_size: -
d_call: -
cdr3_aa: CATSRDPGVSNQPQHF
cdr3_nt: TGTGCCACCAGCAGAGATCCCGGGGTTAGCAATCAGCCCCAGCATTTT

j_call: TRBJ2-2
v_call: TRBV18
clone_size: -
d_call: -
cdr3_aa: CASSPTPGGGELFF
cdr3_nt: TGTGCCAGCTCTCCGACCCCCGGGGGCGGGGAGCTGTTTTTT

j_call: TRBJ2-7
v_call: TRBV2
clone_size: -
d_call: -
cdr3_aa: CASSEGAGSVPYEQYF
cdr3_nt: TGTGCCAGCAGTGAAGGGGCGGGATCGGTCCCCTACGAGCAGTACTTC

j_call: TRBJ1-2
v_call: TRBV18
clone_size: -
d_call: -
cdr3_aa: CASSQTVGDGYTF
cdr3_nt: TGTGCCAGCTCACAAACCGTAGGGGATGGCTACACCTTC

j_call: TRBJ2-3
v_call: TRBV9
clone_size: -
d_call: TRBD2
cdr3_aa: CASSVPTSPPTDTQYF
cdr3_nt: TGTGCCAGCAGCGTGCCGACTAGCCCCCCCACAGATACGCAGTATTTT

j_call: TRBJ1-2
v_call: TRBV19
clone_size: -
d_call: -
cdr3_aa: CASNPRGTASGYTF
cdr3_nt: TGTGCCAGTAACCCACGAGGGACCGCGAGCGGCTACACCTTC

j_call: TRBJ1-5
v_call: TRBV6-1
clone_size: -
d_call: TRBD1
cdr3_aa: CASSEEGTGSNQPQHF
cdr3_nt: TGTGCCAGCAGTGAAGAAGGGACAGGGAGCAATCAGCCCCAGCATTTT

j_call: TRBJ1-2
v_call: TRBV6-5
clone_size: -
d_call: -
cdr3_aa: CASSYTGTRDYGYTF
cdr3_nt: TGTGCCAGCAGTTACACGGGTACCCGGGACTATGGCTACACCTTC

j_call: TRBJ1-3
v_call: TRBV2
clone_size: few
d_call: -
cdr3_aa: CASRTGGGFVGAGNTIYF
cdr3_nt: TGTGCCAGCAGAACGGGTGGGGGATTCGTCGGAGCTGGAAACACCATATATTTT

j_call: TRBJ1-2
v_call: TRBV28
clone_size: once
d_call: TRBD1
cdr3_aa: CASSPGTGVYGYTF
cdr3_nt: TGTGCCAGCAGTCCCGGGACAGGGGTCTATGGCTACACCTTC

j_call: TRBJ1-2
v_call: TRBV5-5
clone_size: -
d_call: -
cdr3_aa: CASSWNRVPGYTF
cdr3_nt: TGTGCCAGCAGCTGGAACAGGGTCCCTGGCTACACCTTC

j_call: TRBJ1-2
v_call: TRBV9
clone_size: -
d_call: -
cdr3_aa: CASSATQFGYGYTF
cdr3_nt: TGTGCCAGCAGCGCAACACAGTTTGGCTATGGCTACACCTTC

j_call: TRBJ2-1
v_call: TRBV30
clone_size: few
d_call: -
cdr3_aa: CAWSVSGGPYNEQFF
cdr3_nt: TGTGCCTGGAGTGTATCAGGCGGGCCCTACAATGAGCAGTTCTTC

j_call: TRBJ1-6
v_call: TRBV4-1
clone_size: once
d_call: -
cdr3_aa: CASSQSQPSSYNSPLHF
cdr3_nt: TGCGCCAGCAGCCAATCTCAACCGAGCTCCTATAATTCACCCCTCCACTTT

j_call: TRBJ2-7
v_call: TRBV28
clone_size: -
d_call: -
cdr3_aa: CASSFGQNLLQF
cdr3_nt: TGTGCCAGCAGCTTTGGACAGAATCTTCTTCAGTTC

j_call: TRBJ1-6
v_call: TRBV4-1
clone_size: -
d_call: -
cdr3_aa: CASSQEIPGRSYNSPLHF
cdr3_nt: TGCGCCAGCAGCCAGGAAATTCCAGGGAGATCCTATAATTCACCCCTCCACTTT

j_call: TRBJ2-2
v_call: TRBV24-1
clone_size: -
d_call: -
cdr3_aa: CATSDSPYRANTGELFF
cdr3_nt: TGTGCCACCAGTGATTCCCCCTATAGGGCGAACACCGGGGAGCTGTTTTTT

j_call: TRBJ2-7
v_call: TRBV6-5
clone_size: -
d_call: -
cdr3_aa: CASSPSPTGTYEQYF
cdr3_nt: TGTGCCAGCAGTCCTTCCCCCACAGGAACCTACGAGCAGTACTTC

j_call: TRBJ2-1
v_call: TRBV5-4
clone_size: -
d_call: -
cdr3_aa: CASSRGAEQFF
cdr3_nt: TGTGCCAGCAGTAGGGGGGCTGAGCAGTTCTTC

j_call: TRBJ2-3
v_call: TRBV28
clone_size: -
d_call: -
cdr3_aa: CASSFMYGDTQYF
cdr3_nt: TGTGCCAGCAGTTTCATGTATGGAGATACGCAGTATTTT

j_call: TRBJ2-3
v_call: TRBV5-1
clone_size: -
d_call: TRBD2
cdr3_aa: CASKGLAGNTDTQYF
cdr3_nt: TGCGCCAGTAAGGGACTAGCGGGGAACACAGATACGCAGTATTTT

j_call: TRBJ1-4
v_call: TRBV19
clone_size: -
d_call: -
cdr3_aa: CASSEQSNEKLFF
cdr3_nt: TGTGCCAGTAGTGAACAGAGTAATGAAAAACTGTTTTTT

j_call: TRBJ1-3
v_call: TRBV30
clone_size: -
d_call: -
cdr3_aa: CAWLGNTIYF
cdr3_nt: TGTGCCTGGCTGGGAAACACCATATATTTT

j_call: TRBJ1-2
v_call: TRBV19
clone_size: -
d_call: -
cdr3_aa: CASSASSGIYGYTF
cdr3_nt: TGTGCCAGTAGTGCATCTTCGGGGATCTATGGCTACACCTTC

j_call: TRBJ2-3
v_call: TRBV6-5
clone_size: once
d_call: -
cdr3_aa: CASRTEASTDTQYF
cdr3_nt: TGTGCCAGCCGTACAGAGGCTAGCACAGATACGCAGTATTTT

j_call: TRBJ1-5
v_call: TRBV6-6
clone_size: once
d_call: -
cdr3_aa: CASSRGQPNQPQHF
cdr3_nt: TGTGCCAGCAGCCGCGGACAGCCCAATCAGCCCCAGCATTTT

j_call: TRBJ1-4
v_call: TRBV12-3/TRBV12-4
clone_size: -
d_call: -
cdr3_aa: CASSLVGKLFF
cdr3_nt: TGTGCCAGCAGTTTAGTCGGGAAACTGTTTTTT

j_call: TRBJ1-6
v_call: TRBV7-9
clone_size: -
d_call: TRBD1
cdr3_aa: CASSFPGQEPGSPLHF
cdr3_nt: TGTGCCAGCAGCTTTCCGGGACAGGAACCGGGGTCACCCCTCCACTTT

j_call: TRBJ1-2
v_call: TRBV4-2
clone_size: -
d_call: -
cdr3_aa: CASSQDDYGYTF
cdr3_nt: TGTGCCAGCAGCCAAGACGACTATGGCTACACCTTC

j_call: TRBJ2-7
v_call: TRBV28
clone_size: -
d_call: TRBD2
cdr3_aa: CASSSPSGNYEQYF
cdr3_nt: TGTGCCAGCAGCTCACCTAGCGGGAATTACGAGCAGTACTTC

j_call: TRBJ1-4
v_call: TRBV18
clone_size: -
d_call: -
cdr3_aa: CASSHTDDDEKLFF
cdr3_nt: TGTGCCAGCTCACATACAGACGACGATGAAAAACTGTTTTTT